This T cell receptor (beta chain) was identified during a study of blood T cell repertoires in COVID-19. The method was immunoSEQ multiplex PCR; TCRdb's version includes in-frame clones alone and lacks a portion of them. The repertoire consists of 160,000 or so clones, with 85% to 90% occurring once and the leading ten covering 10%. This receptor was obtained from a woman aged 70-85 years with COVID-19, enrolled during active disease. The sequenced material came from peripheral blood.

The CDR3 DNA sequence: TGTGCCAGCAGTCTAGGCGGGTTCCAAGAGACCCAGTACTTC. It specifies CASSLGGFQETQYF. V and J are TRBV7-3 and TRBJ2-5; D might be TRBD2 (5 bases). The length of the CDR3 is 14 residues. Per germline, CDR1 SGHTA and CDR2 FQGTGA. V shed 6 bases and J shed 1 base, with 12 bases lying between them.